A single sample is the source of the 23 T cell receptor beta chains below, sequenced in a study of T cells in Graves' hyperthyroidism and ophthalmopathy. Amplification of TCR beta CDR3 regions was performed using RNA transcripts as template. TCR CDR3 underwent first-round RT-PCR with the HTBI primer set. MiXCR was run by TCRdb on the multiplex PCR reads, yielding one entry per CDR3 protein. Among over 700,000 distinct CDR3 sequences listed, 38% were seen once. Sequencing was done on a sample of blood. These TCRs come from a man younger than 30 with Graves' hyperthyroidism.

The V and J genes are TRBV11-2 and TRBJ1-1; D is undetermined. V lost 11 bases and J 1 base, leaving 23 bases between the germline ends. The CDR3 length is 16 residues. Germline V lookup: CDR1 SGHAT, CDR2 FQNNGV. The CDR3 loop reads CAWSGPKSGGNTEAFF. In nucleotides, the CDR3 is TGTGCCTGGAGTGGTCCAAAGTCAGGAGGGAACACTGAAGCTTTCTTT.

V gene TRBV7-3 combines with J gene TRBJ2-3; D might be TRBD1 or TRBD2, each matching 5 bases. The V gene lost 4 bases and the J gene lost 4 bases, with 9 bases spanning the gap. Looked up from germline, CDR1 is SGHTA and CDR2 is FQGTGA. This CDR3 comprises 13 residues. CDR3 sequence: CASSSGRSDTQYF. The CDR3 coding sequence is TGTGCCAGCAGCTCGGGACGTTCAGATACGCAGTATTTT.

The chain couples TRBV7-8 to TRBJ2-7; tentative D call: TRBD1 (5 bases). CDR3 length: 16 residues. V dropped 5 bases and J dropped 5 bases, with 22 bases sitting between them. In germline, CDR1 is SGHVS, CDR2 FQNEAQ. CDR3 bases: TGTGCCAGCAGCCAAGAAGGCACAGGAGCCCGACACGAGCAGTACTTC. This sequence encodes CASSQEGTGARHEQYF.

This clonotype was counted at least ten times. The V gene is TRBV24-1, the J gene TRBJ2-2, with unresolved D. V gave up 5 bases and J gave up 3 bases, with 3 bases separating them. Germline V gene data show CDR1 as KGHDR and CDR2 as SFDVKD. The CDR3 sequence is 12 residues long. In nucleotides, the CDR3 is TGTGCCACCAGTGGTTACACCGGGGAGCTGTTTTTT. It is translated as CATSGYTGELFF.

This chain uses TRBV10-3 with TRBJ1-1, with D maybe TRBD1 (6 bases). Germline V lookup: CDR1 ENHRY, CDR2 SYGVKD. Trimming pared 3 bases from V and 7 bases from J, leaving 12 bases between. CDR3 length: 13 amino acids. CDR3 amino acids: CAISDSGTNEAFF. The CDR3, as DNA: TGTGCCATCAGTGACTCTGGGACAAATGAAGCTTTCTTT.

This clonotype was detected ten times or more. The chain couples TRBV10-2 to TRBJ1-2; 8 bases match TRBD1. The length of the CDR3 is 14 residues. With V trimmed by 6 bases and J by 3 bases, 6 bases remained unmatched. Germline V gives CDR1 WSHSY, CDR2 SAAADI. CDR3 sequence (DNA): TGCGCCAGCAGCGATTTGACAGGGGACTATGGCTACACCTTC. It yields the protein CASSDLTGDYGYTF.

This chain uses TRBV29-1 with TRBJ1-2; D is unresolved. The CDR3 has 11 amino acids. V lost 7 bases and J 4 bases, leaving 10 bases between the germline ends. In germline, CDR1 is SQVTM, CDR2 ANQGSEA. Here the CDR3 DNA reads TGCAGCGGCGTGGGCAGCTATGGCTACACCTTC. Protein sequence: CSGVGSYGYTF.

This clonotype was detected a few times. This chain connects TRBV12-3 or TRBV12-4 to TRBJ1-5; 11 bases agree with TRBD1. The ends lost 5 bases at V and 4 bases at J; junction bases unmatched: 4. The CDR3 extends over 15 amino acids. The CDR3 DNA reads as TGTGCCAGCAGTACGGACAGGGGGCTAAATCAGCCCCAGCATTTT. It translates to CASSTDRGLNQPQHF.

This clonotype showed up just a few times. This chain connects TRBV9 to TRBJ1-4; the D gene is possibly TRBD1 (6 bases). V lost 4 bases and J 5 bases, leaving 12 bases between the germline ends. The CDR3 has 14 amino acids. CDR1 and CDR2 (germline): SGDLS, YYNGEE. The CDR3 is CASSWGRGNEKLFF. In nucleotides, the CDR3 is TGTGCCAGCAGCTGGGGGCGAGGAAATGAAAAACTGTTTTTT. Full variable domain (rest looked up from reference TRBV9 and TRBJ1-4): DSGVTQTPKHLITATGQRVTLRCSPRSGDLSVYWYQQSLDQGLQFLIQYYNGEERAKGNILERFSAQQFPDLHSELNLSSLELGDSALYFCASSWGRGNEKLFFGSGTQLSVL.

V is TRBV9 and J is TRBJ1-5; 10 bases are a match to TRBD1. V lost 0 bases and J lost 2; bases outside the gene matches: 5. CDR1 is SGDLS and CDR2 is YYNGEE in the germline V gene. This CDR3 region has 17 residues. The CDR3 nucleotides are TGTGCCAGCAGCGTAGGGGACAGGGGTAAGGGCAATCAGCCCCAGCATTTT. It yields the protein CASSVGDRGKGNQPQHF.

This clonotype appeared many times. J is TRBJ1-3 and V is TRBV29-1; D gene ambiguous. Looked up from germline, CDR1 is SQVTM and CDR2 is ANQGSEA. The CDR3 is made up of 11 amino acids. Trimming cost V 2 bases and J 5 bases, with 4 bases left between them. CDR3 in DNA: TGCAGCGTTGAATTGCGAAACACCATATATTTT. As protein: CSVELRNTIYF.

There are many counts of this clonotype. The gene calls are TRBV7-3 and TRBJ1-6; D is unresolved. Trimming took 4 bases from V and 4 from J, leaving 8 bases between them. The CDR3 sequence is 14 residues long. Germline V gene data show CDR1 as SGHTA and CDR2 as FQGTGA. CDR3 DNA sequence: TGTGCCAGCAGCTCCGGAGGGTATAATTCACCCCTCCACTTT. Translated: CASSSGGYNSPLHF.

This chain uses TRBV12-3 or TRBV12-4 with TRBJ1-2, with a tentative D call TRBD1 (5 bases). The CDR3 is made up of 14 amino acids. V was trimmed by 3 bases and J by 6 bases, leaving 14 bases between them. The CDR3 protein is CASSFMGPGDGYTF. Here the CDR3 DNA reads TGTGCCAGCAGTTTTATGGGACCGGGTGATGGCTACACCTTC.

V usage is TRBV2 and J usage is TRBJ2-2; 10 bases are a match to TRBD2. This CDR3 spans 14 amino acids. The V gene's germline CDR1 is SNHLY and CDR2 FYNNEI. The CDR3 bases are TGTGCTTGGAGGACTAGCGGGAACACCGGGGAGCTGTTTTTT. Its translation: CAWRTSGNTGELFF.

The chain combines TRBV12-3 or TRBV12-4 with TRBJ2-2, with unresolved D. V dropped 3 bases and J dropped 3 bases, with 17 bases sitting between them. The CDR3 runs to 17 residues. CDR3 residues: CASSFVGWYSDTGELFF. CDR3 coding DNA: TGTGCCAGCAGTTTTGTTGGGTGGTACAGCGACACCGGGGAGCTGTTTTTT.

This clonotype was observed a handful of times. The rearrangement links TRBV19 to TRBJ1-4; TRBD1 agrees at 8 bases. The V gene end was trimmed by 4 bases and the J gene end by 4 bases; junction bases not matched to a gene: 8. CDR3 length equals 16 residues. In germline, CDR1 is LNHDA, CDR2 SQIVND (reference sequence). In DNA, the CDR3 is TGTGCCAGTAGTACTACCGGACAGGGCCTTAATGAAAAACTGTTTTTT. It yields the protein CASSTTGQGLNEKLFF.

This clonotype was picked up a small number of times. This chain links TRBV7-9 with TRBJ2-2; D remains ambiguous. Looked up from germline, CDR1 is SEHNR and CDR2 is FQNEAQ (reference sequence). The CDR3 loop spans 13 amino acids. The ends were cut back, 5 bases at V and 2 bases at J, with 6 bases in the middle. The DNA of the CDR3 is TGTGCCAGCAGCACACAAAACACCGGGGAGCTGTTTTTT. Residues: CASSTQNTGELFF.

This clonotype was recorded at least ten times. The J gene is TRBJ1-1, the V gene TRBV7-9; 9 positions agree with TRBD1. V shed 4 bases and J 4 bases; nucleotides not matched to a gene: 7. Germline loops: CDR1 SEHNR, CDR2 FQNEAQ (reference sequence). This CDR3 has 15 amino acids. CDR3 DNA sequence: TGTGCCAGCAGCTGGTGGACAGGGGAGGGCACTGAAGCTTTCTTT. Its protein is CASSWWTGEGTEAFF.

This clonotype was seen a few times. J is TRBJ2-5 and V is TRBV7-9; D gene uncertain. V was clipped by 0 bases and J by 7 bases, with 12 bases between them. Per germline, CDR1 SEHNR and CDR2 FQNEAQ (reference sequence). The CDR3 spans 14 residues. The CDR3 loop reads CASSLAVVAWTQYF. The CDR3 DNA follows: TGTGCCAGCAGCTTAGCGGTCGTCGCCTGGACCCAGTACTTC.

This clonotype came up many times. The chain couples TRBV5-1 to TRBJ1-1; possibly TRBD1 for D (6 bases). Trimming shortened V by 0 bases and J by 5 bases, and 11 bases separated the two germline ends. Germline assignment: CDR1 SGHRS and CDR2 YFSETQ. The CDR3 sequence is 14 residues long. The CDR3 sequence: CASSLEGVETEAFF. CDR3 sequence (DNA): TGCGCCAGCAGCTTGGAGGGGGTGGAGACTGAAGCTTTCTTT.

This chain joins TRBV2 and TRBJ2-5; perhaps TRBD2 as D (6 bases). The CDR3 loop spans 15 amino acids. CDR1 SNHLY and CDR2 FYNNEI come from the germline V gene. V lost 5 bases, J lost 4 bases, and 17 bases lay in between. The CDR3 loop is CASSLGTPLGETQYF. CDR3 nucleotides: TGTGCCAGCAGTCTCGGGACTCCCCTAGGAGAGACCCAGTACTTC.

This chain connects TRBV3-1 to TRBJ1-1, with D possibly TRBD1 on 5 matching bases. The germline CDR1 and CDR2 sequences are LGHDT and YNNKEL (reference sequence). The CDR3 extends over 16 amino acids. Trimming shortened V by 0 bases and J by 0 bases, and 11 bases separated the two germline ends. The CDR3 DNA sequence: TGTGCCAGCAGCCAAGATCTGGCAGGGATGAACACTGAAGCTTTCTTT. It specifies CASSQDLAGMNTEAFF.

V and J are TRBV24-1 and TRBJ2-3; D gene unclear. CDR1 is KGHDR, CDR2 SFDVKD, per germline. Trimming stripped 5 bases from V and 3 bases from J, with 8 bases between. The CDR3 runs to 13 residues. The chain's CDR3 is CATSAAATDTQYF. Here the CDR3 DNA reads TGTGCCACCAGTGCTGCGGCAACAGATACGCAGTATTTT.